This T cell receptor (beta chain) was found in a study of OX40 agonist ivuxolimab in advanced cancers. The method was immunoSEQ multiplex PCR; TCRdb's version includes in-frame clones alone and lacks a portion of them. The data show some 150,000 clones, with roughly nine tenths seen just once and roughly 1.1% held by the top ten. The V segment lost 4 bases and the J segment 2 bases; nucleotides outside the gene matches: 4. This CDR3 is 16 amino acids long. Germline CDR1 MDHEN, CDR2 SYDVKM. This rearrangement joins TRBV28 to TRBJ1-4; the match to TRBD1 covers 10 bases. Sequenced material: CD4+ or CD8+ T cells sorted from blood, taken in a trial of the OX40 agonist ivuxolimab. The sequence was collected from an adult with an advanced solid tumor such as melanoma, head and neck, liver or kidney cancer. CDR3 bases: TGTGCCAGCAGTTGGGGACAGGGGAGGACTAATGAAAAACTGTTTTTT. Translated: CASSWGQGRTNEKLFF. The full variable domain, in which reference TRBV28 and TRBJ1-4 provide the parts outside the CDR3, is DVKVTQSSRYLVKRTGEKVFLECVQDMDHENMFWYRQDPGLGLRLIYFSYDVKMKEKGDIPEGYSVSREKKERFSLILESASTNQTSMYLCASSWGQGRTNEKLFFGSGTQLSVL.